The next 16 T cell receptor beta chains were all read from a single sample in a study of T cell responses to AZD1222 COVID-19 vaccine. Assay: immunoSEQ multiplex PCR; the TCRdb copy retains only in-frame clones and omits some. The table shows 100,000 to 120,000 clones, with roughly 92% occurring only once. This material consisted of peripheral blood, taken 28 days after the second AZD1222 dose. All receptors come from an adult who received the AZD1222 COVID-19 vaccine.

CDR3: CASSLWPTIYF. CDR3 coding DNA: TGTGCCAGCAGTTTGTGGCCCACCATATATTTT. The J gene is TRBJ1-3, the V gene TRBV28; D remains ambiguous. The CDR3 sequence is 11 residues long. CDR1 and CDR2 (germline): MDHEN, SYDVKM. The V end lost 3 bases, the J end lost 9 bases, and 6 bases lay between the germline ends.

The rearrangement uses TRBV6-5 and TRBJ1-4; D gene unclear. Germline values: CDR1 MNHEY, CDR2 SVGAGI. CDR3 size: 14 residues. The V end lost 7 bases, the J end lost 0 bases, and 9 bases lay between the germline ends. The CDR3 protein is CASTQEATNEKLFF. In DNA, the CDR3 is TGTGCCAGCACCCAAGAAGCAACTAATGAAAAACTGTTTTTT.

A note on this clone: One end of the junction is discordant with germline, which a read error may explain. CDR3 region: CASRLAAGQGDTGELFF. The CDR3 region has the DNA TGTGCCAGCAGATTAGCGGCGGGCCAGGGCGACACCGGGGAGCTGTTTTTT. The chain couples TRBV11-2 to TRBJ2-2; perhaps TRBD2 as D (6 bases). The CDR3 length is 17 residues. Germline CDR1 is SGHAT and CDR2 is FQNNGV.

The CDR3 reads CASSELRAHTGELFF. The CDR3 DNA reads TGTGCCAGCAGTGAACTCCGGGCCCACACCGGGGAGCTGTTTTTT. The chain links TRBV2 to TRBJ2-2; D is uncertain. The germline V and J ends were trimmed by 2 bases and 3 bases, with 10 bases remaining between them. The CDR3 has 15 amino acids. Germline V gene lookup returns CDR1 SNHLY and CDR2 FYNNEI.

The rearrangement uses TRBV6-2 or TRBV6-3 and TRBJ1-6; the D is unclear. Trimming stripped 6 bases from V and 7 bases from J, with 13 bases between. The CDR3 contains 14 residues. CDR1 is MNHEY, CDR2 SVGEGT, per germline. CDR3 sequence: CASSPGRANSPLHF. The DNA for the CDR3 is TGTGCCAGCAGCCCTGGGAGGGCAAATTCACCCCTCCACTTT.

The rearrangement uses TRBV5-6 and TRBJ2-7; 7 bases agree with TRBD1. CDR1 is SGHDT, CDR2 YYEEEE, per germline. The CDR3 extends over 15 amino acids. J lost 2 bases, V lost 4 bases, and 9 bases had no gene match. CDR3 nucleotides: TGTGCCAGCAGCAAAACCGGGACAGCGACCTACGAGCAGTACTTC. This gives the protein CASSKTGTATYEQYF.

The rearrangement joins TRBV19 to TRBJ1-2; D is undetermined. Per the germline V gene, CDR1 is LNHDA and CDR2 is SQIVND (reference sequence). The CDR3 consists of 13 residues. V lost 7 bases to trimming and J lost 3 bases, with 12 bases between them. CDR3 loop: CASTQREDYGYTF. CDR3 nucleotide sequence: TGTGCCAGTACCCAAAGGGAGGACTATGGCTACACCTTC.

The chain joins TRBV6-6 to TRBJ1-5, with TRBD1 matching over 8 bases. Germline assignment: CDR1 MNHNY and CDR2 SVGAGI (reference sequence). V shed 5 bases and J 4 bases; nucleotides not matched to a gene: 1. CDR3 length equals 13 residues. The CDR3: CASSRQGNQPQHF. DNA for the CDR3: TGTGCCAGCAGTCGACAGGGGAATCAGCCCCAGCATTTT.

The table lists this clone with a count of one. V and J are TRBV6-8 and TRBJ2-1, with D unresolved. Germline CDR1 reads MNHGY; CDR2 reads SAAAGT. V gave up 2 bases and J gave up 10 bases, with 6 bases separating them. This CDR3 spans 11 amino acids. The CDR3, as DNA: TGTGCCAGCAGTTACGTAGGAGAGCAGTTCTTC. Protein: CASSYVGEQFF.

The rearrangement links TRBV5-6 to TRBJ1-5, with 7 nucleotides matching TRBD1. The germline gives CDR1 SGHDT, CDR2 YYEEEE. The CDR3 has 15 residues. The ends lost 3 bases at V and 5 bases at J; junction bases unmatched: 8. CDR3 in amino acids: CASSSAGQAYQPQHF. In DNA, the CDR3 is TGTGCCAGCAGCTCTGCCGGACAGGCTTATCAGCCCCAGCATTTT.

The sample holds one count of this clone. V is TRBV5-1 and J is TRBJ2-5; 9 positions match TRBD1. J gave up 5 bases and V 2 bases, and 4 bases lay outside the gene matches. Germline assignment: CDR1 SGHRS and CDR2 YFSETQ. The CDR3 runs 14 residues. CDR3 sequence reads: CASSFGQGRETQYF. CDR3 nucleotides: TGCGCCAGCAGCTTTGGACAGGGGAGGGAGACCCAGTACTTC.

Here the CDR3 reads CASSQEPGPQETQYF. The CDR3 nucleotides are TGTGCCAGCAGCCAAGAGCCAGGGCCCCAAGAGACCCAGTACTTC. The chain links TRBV3-1 (or the pseudogene TRBV3-2) to TRBJ2-5; a possible D gene is TRBD1 (5 bases). Trimming removed 0 bases from V and 1 base from J, with 9 bases in between. This CDR3 has 15 amino acids. CDR1 is LGHDT, CDR2 YNNKEL, per germline (reference sequence).

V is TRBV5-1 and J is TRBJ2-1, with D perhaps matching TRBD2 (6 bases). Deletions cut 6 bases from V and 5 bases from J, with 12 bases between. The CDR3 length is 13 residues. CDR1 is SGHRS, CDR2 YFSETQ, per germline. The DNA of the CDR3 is TGCGCCAGCAAGTACGGGAGTAACAATGAGCAGTTCTTC. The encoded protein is CASKYGSNNEQFF.

Here the CDR3 DNA reads TGTGCCAGCAGCGCCAGGGCAGGGGGAGTCTACGAGCAGTACTTC. Its protein is CASSARAGGVYEQYF. The rearrangement joins TRBV9 to TRBJ2-7; 7 nucleotides agree with TRBD1. The length of the CDR3 is 15 residues. V trimming: 3 bases; J trimming: 3 bases; junction bases outside the gene matches: 9. CDR1 is SGDLS and CDR2 is YYNGEE in the germline V gene.

CDR3 coding DNA: TGTGCCAGCAGCTTAGCACCGGGACAGAAATATGGCTACACCTTC. It translates to CASSLAPGQKYGYTF. The V gene is TRBV7-2, the J gene TRBJ1-2; 7 bases align to TRBD1. CDR3 size: 15 residues. Germline V lookup: CDR1 SGHTA, CDR2 FQGNSA. Trimming took 0 bases from V and 5 from J; bases not matched to a gene: 6. The variable domain in full, with the rest retrieved from reference TRBV7-2 and TRBJ1-2, is GAGVSQSPSNKVTEKGKDVELRCDPISGHTALYWYRQSLGQGLEFLIYFQGNSAPDKSGLPSDRFSAERTGGSVSTLTIQRTQQEDSAVYLCASSLAPGQKYGYTFGSGTRLTVV.

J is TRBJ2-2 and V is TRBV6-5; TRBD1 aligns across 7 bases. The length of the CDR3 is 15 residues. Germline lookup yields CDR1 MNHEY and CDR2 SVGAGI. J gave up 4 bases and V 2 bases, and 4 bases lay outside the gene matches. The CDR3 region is CASSYQGVVTGELFF. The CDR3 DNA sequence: TGTGCCAGCAGTTACCAGGGGGTAGTCACCGGGGAGCTGTTTTTT.